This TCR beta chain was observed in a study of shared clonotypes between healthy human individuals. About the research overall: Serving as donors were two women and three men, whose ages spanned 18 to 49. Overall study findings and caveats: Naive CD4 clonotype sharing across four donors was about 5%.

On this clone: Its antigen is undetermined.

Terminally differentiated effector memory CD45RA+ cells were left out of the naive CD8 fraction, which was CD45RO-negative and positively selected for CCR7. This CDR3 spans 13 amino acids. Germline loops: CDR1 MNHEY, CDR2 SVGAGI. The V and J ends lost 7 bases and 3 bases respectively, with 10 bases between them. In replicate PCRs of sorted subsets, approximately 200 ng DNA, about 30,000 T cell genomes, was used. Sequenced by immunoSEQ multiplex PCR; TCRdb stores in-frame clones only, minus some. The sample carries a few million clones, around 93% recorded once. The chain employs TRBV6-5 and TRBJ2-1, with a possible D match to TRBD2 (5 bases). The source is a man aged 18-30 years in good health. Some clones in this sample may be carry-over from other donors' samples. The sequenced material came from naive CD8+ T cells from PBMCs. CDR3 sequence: CASMSGGYNEQFF. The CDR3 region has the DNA TGTGCCAGCATGAGTGGAGGCTACAATGAGCAGTTCTTC.